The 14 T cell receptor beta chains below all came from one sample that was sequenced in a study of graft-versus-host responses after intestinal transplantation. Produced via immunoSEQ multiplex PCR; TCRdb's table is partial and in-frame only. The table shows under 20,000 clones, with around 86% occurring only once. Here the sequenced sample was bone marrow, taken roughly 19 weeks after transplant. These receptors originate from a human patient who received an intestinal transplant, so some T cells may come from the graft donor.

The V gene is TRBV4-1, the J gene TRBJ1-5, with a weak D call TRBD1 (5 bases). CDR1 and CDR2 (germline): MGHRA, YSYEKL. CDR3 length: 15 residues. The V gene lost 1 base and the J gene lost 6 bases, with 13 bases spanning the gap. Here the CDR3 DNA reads TGCGCCAGCAGCCAAGGGGGACGAGGTGGTCAGCCCCAGCATTTT. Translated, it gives CASSQGGRGGQPQHF.

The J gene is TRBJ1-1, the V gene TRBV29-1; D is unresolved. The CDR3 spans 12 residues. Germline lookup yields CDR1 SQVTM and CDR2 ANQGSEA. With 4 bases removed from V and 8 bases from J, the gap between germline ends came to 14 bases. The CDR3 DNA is TGCAGCGTTGTTGGATCCCCCTTGGAAGCTTTCTTT. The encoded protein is CSVVGSPLEAFF. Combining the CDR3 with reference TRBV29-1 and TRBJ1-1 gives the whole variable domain SAVISQKPSRDICQRGTSLTIQCQVDSQVTMMFWYRQQPGQSLTLIATANQGSEATYESGFVIDKFPISRPNLTFSTLTVSNMSPEDSSIYLCSVVGSPLEAFFGQGTRLTVV.

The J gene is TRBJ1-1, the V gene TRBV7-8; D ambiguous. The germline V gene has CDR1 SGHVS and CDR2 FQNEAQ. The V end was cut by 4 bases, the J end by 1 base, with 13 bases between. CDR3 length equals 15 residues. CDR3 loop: CASSSETPWNTEAFF. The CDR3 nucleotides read TGTGCCAGCAGCTCAGAGACCCCGTGGAACACTGAAGCTTTCTTT.

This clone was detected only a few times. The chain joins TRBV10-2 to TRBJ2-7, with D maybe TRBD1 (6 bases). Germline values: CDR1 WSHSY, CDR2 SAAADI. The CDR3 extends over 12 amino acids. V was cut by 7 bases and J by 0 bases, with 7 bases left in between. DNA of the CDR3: TGCGCCAGCATGGGGGCCTCCTACGAGCAGTACTTC. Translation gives CASMGASYEQYF.

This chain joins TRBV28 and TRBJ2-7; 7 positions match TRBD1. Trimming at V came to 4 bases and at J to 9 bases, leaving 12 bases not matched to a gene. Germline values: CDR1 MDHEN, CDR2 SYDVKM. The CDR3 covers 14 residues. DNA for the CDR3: TGTGCCAGCAGTTCCGAGACAGGGCTATGGCGGCAGTACTTC. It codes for CASSSETGLWRQYF.

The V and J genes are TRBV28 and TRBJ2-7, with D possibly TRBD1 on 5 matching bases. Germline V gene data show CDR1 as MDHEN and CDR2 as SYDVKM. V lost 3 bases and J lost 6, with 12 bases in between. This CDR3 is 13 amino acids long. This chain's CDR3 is CASSFRQGGEQYF. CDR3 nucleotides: TGTGCCAGCAGTTTCCGGCAGGGTGGCGAGCAGTACTTC.

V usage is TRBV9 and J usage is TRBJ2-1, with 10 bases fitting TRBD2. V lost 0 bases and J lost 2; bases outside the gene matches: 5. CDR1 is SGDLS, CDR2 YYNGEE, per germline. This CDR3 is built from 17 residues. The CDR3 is CASSVEAGGLPYNEQFF. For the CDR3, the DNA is TGTGCCAGCAGCGTAGAAGCGGGAGGGTTGCCCTACAATGAGCAGTTCTTC.

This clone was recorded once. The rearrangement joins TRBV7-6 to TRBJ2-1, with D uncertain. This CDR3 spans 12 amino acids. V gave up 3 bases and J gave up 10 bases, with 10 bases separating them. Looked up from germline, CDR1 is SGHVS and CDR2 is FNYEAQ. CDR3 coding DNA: TGTGCCAGCAGCTTTAACAGTTTCGAGCAGTTCTTC. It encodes CASSFNSFEQFF.

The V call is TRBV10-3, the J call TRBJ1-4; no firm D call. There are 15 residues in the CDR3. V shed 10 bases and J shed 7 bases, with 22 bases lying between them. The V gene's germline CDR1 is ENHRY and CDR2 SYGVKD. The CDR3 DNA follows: TGTGCCACCCGCGGACTGAGCGCGGTCGGTGAAAAACTGTTTTTT. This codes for CATRGLSAVGEKLFF.

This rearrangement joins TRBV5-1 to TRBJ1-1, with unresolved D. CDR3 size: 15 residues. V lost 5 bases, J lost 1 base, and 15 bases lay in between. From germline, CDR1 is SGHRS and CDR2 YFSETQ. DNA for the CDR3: TGCGCCAGCAGTACCTTTCAGCCAGGGAACACTGAAGCTTTCTTT. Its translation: CASSTFQPGNTEAFF.

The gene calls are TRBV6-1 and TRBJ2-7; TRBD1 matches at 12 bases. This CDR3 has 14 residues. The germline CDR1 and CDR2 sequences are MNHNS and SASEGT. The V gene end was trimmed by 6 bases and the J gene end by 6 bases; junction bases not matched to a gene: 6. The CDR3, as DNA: TGTGCCAGCAGGAGGGGACAGGGGGCGGTCGAGCAGTACTTC. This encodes CASRRGQGAVEQYF.

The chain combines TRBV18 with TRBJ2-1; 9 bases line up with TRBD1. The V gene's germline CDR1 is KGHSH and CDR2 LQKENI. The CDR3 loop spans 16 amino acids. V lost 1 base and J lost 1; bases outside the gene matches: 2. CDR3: CASSPRQGESYNEQFF. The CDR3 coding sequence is TGTGCCAGCTCACCACGACAGGGGGAATCCTACAATGAGCAGTTCTTC.

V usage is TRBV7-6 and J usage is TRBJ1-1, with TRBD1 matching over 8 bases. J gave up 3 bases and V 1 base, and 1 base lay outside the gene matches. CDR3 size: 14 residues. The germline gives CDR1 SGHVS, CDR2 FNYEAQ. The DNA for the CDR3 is TGTGCCAGCAGCTTAGGGACAGGGTACACTGAAGCTTTCTTT. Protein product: CASSLGTGYTEAFF.

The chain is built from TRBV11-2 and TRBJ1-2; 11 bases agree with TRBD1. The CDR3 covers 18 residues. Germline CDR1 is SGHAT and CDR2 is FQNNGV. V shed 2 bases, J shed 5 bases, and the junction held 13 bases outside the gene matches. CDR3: CASSLNFAGTGGKYGYTF. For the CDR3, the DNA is TGTGCCAGCAGCTTAAACTTCGCCGGGACAGGGGGAAAATATGGCTACACCTTC.